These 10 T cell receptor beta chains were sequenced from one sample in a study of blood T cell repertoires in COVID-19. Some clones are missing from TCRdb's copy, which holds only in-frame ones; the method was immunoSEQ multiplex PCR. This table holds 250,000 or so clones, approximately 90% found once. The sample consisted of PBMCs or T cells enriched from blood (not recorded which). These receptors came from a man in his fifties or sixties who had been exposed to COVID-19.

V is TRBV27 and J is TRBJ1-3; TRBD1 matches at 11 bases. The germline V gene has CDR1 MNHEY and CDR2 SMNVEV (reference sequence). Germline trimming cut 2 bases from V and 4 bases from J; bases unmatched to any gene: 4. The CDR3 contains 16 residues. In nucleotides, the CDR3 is TGTGCCAGCAGTTTAGGACAGGGGGCCCAAGGAAACACCATATATTTT. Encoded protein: CASSLGQGAQGNTIYF.

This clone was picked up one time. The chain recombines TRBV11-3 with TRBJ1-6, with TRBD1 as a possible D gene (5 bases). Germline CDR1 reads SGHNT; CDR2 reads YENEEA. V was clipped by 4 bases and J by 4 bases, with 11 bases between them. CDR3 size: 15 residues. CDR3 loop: CASSSIRDYNSPLHF. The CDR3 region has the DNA TGTGCCAGCAGCTCCATCAGGGATTATAATTCACCCCTCCACTTT.

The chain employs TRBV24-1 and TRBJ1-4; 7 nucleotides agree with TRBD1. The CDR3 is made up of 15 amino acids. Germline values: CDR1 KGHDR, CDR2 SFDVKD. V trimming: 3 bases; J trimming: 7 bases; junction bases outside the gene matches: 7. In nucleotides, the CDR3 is TGTGCCACCAGTGATCACAGGGGAACAGGTGAAAAACTGTTTTTT. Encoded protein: CATSDHRGTGEKLFF.

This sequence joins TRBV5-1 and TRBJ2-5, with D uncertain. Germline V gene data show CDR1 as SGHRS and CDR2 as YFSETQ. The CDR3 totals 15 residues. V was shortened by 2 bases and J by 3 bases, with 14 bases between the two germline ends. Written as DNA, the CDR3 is TGCGCCAGCAGCTTAATCAAGTGGCAGGAAGAGACCCAGTACTTC. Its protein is CASSLIKWQEETQYF.

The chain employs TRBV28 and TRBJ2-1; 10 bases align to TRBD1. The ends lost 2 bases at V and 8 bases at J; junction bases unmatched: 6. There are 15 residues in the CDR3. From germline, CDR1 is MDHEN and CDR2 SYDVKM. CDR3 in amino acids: CASSLAGQGVDEQFF. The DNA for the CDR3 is TGTGCCAGCAGTTTAGCAGGACAGGGGGTAGATGAGCAGTTCTTC.

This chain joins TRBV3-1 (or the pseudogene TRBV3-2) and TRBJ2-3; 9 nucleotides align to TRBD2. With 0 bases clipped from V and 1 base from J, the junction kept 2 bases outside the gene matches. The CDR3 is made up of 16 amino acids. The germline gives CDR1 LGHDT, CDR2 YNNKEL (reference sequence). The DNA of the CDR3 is TGTGCCAGCAGCCAAGATGAGCGGGGGGGCACAGATACGCAGTATTTT. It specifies CASSQDERGGTDTQYF.

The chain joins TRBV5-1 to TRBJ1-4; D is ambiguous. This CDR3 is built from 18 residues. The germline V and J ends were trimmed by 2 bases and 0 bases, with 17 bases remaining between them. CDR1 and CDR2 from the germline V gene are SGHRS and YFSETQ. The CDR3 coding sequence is TGCGCCAGCAGCTTCCGCCCTGCAGAAGTTACAACTAATGAAAAACTGTTTTTT. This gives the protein CASSFRPAEVTTNEKLFF.

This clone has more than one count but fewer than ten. The CDR3 DNA is TGTGCCAGCAGCGGAACAGTAGACACTGAAGCTTTCTTT. As protein: CASSGTVDTEAFF. This chain links TRBV9 with TRBJ1-1; D is unclear. The germline V gene has CDR1 SGDLS and CDR2 YYNGEE. CDR3 length: 13 amino acids. V lost 3 bases, J lost 3 bases, and 9 bases lay in between.

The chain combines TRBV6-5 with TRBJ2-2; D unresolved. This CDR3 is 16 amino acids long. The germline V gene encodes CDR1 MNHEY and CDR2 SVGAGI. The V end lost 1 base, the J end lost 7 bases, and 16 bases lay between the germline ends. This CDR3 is CASSYFEAVVGGELFF. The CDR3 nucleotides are TGTGCCAGCAGTTACTTTGAGGCGGTAGTCGGCGGGGAGCTGTTTTTT.

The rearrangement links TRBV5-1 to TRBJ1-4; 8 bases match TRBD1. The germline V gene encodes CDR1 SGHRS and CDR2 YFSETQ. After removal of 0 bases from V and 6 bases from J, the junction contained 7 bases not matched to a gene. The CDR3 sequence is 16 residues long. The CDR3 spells CASSLGQGQVDEKLFF. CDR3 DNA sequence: TGCGCCAGCAGCTTGGGACAGGGACAGGTTGATGAAAAACTGTTTTTT.